Listed below are T cell receptor beta chains from one sample, sequenced in a study of blood T cells in healthy people across ages. TCRdb reprocessed the 5' RACE reads with MiXCR, giving one entry per CDR3 protein. The sample shows more than 900,000 distinct CDR3 sequences, 25% to 30% of them seen only once. These sequences were also reported in another study, on T cells of mothers and their children.

The sequenced material came from blood. These receptors all stem from a woman aged 40 to 50 in good health. Each CDR3 is given without its conserved first and last residue. D genes are given only for firm matches.

D gene | V gene | CDR3 length | CDR3 protein
TRBD2 | TRBV5-1 | 13 | ASSLLAGELNEQF
TRBD1 | TRBV5-1 | 12 | ASSGWDSASGYT
TRBD1 | TRBV4-3 | 11 | ASSQDPGGEQY
TRBD1 | TRBV20-1 | 15 | SARRTGGFLGNQLQH
. | TRBV6-6 | 14 | ASSVIGTRADNEQY
TRBD2 | TRBV11-2 | 15 | ASSLRRLAGTRETQY
TRBD1 | TRBV7-8 | 14 | ASSLRTGYKDNEQF
TRBD1 | TRBV4-2 | 16 | ASRRTLTGTGNDQPQH
. | TRBV7-9 | 12 | ASSLAGVRAEAF
TRBD1 | TRBV2 | 14 | ASSEKLGTGDYEQY
. | TRBV7-3 | 12 | ASSPPGARNEQF
. | TRBV29-1 | 10 | SVENRVYEQY
TRBD1 | TRBV9 | 12 | ASSETTGGYGYT
TRBD2 | TRBV5-1 | 14 | ASSLSARGSHNEQF
. | TRBV7-7 | 13 | ASSLGYGEADTQY
. | TRBV7-8 | 15 | ASSLWGPGPGNREQY
. | TRBV13 | 14 | ASSLTAGTSYNEQY
TRBD1 | TRBV7-2 | 12 | ASSPGTGQEKLF
. | TRBV6-6 | 14 | ASSYRVINSNQPQH
. | TRBV11-2 | 15 | ASRAPWRGRTNTEAF
. | TRBV27 | 15 | ASSLSPYLVATDTQY
. | TRBV12-3/TRBV12-4 | 10 | ASSPRYEKLF
. | TRBV7-2 | 13 | ASSLDQGSYNEQF
TRBD1 | TRBV6-6 | 12 | ASQADRGGETQY
TRBD1 | TRBV6-5 | 10 | ASTIRGRPAF
. | TRBV28 | 14 | ASSSPRRKNTGELF
. | TRBV12-3/TRBV12-4 | 12 | ASRELTAQETQY
. | TRBV14 | 12 | ASSPLGGANVLT
TRBD2 | TRBV11-2 | 14 | ASSRTSGAPGKTQY
. | TRBV20-1 | 12 | SARGTKSTDTQY
TRBD1 | TRBV29-1 | 13 | SVDPGQVSYNEQF
TRBD1 | TRBV5-1 | 11 | ASNLGQYNEQF